The 10 T cell receptor beta chains below all came from one sample that was sequenced in a study of blood T cell repertoires in COVID-19. Profiled with immunoSEQ multiplex PCR; TCRdb holds only in-frame clones, not every one. Here the sample spans roughly 250,000 clones, 65% to 85% being singletons. The source material was peripheral blood. Every receptor here comes from a person aged 65 to 79 with COVID-19, enrolled during active disease.

This chain connects TRBV25-1 to TRBJ2-2; D gene uncertain. The CDR3 spans 14 residues. The V end lost 10 bases, the J end lost 1 base, and 13 bases lay between the germline ends. The germline gives CDR1 MGHDK, CDR2 SYGVNS. CDR3 loop: CATNPRGNTGELFF. The CDR3 region has the DNA TGTGCCACCAACCCTAGAGGGAACACCGGGGAGCTGTTTTTT.

J is TRBJ1-2 and V is TRBV6-2 or TRBV6-3; possibly TRBD1 for D (6 bases). V lost 4 bases and J 4 bases, leaving 19 bases between the germline ends. The CDR3 loop spans 16 amino acids. CDR1 is MNHEY, CDR2 SVGEGT, per germline. This CDR3 reads CASSSRQAQTGYGYTF. The CDR3 DNA reads TGTGCCAGCAGTTCCCGACAGGCCCAGACCGGCTATGGCTACACCTTC.

The CDR3 DNA follows: TGTGCCAGCAGACAACAGGGGTTTGCTAATGAAAAACTGTTTTTT. This gives the protein CASRQQGFANEKLFF. This chain connects TRBV5-5 to TRBJ1-4, with 7 bases matching TRBD1. The V segment lost 5 bases and the J segment 3 bases; nucleotides outside the gene matches: 7. The germline gives CDR1 SGHKS, CDR2 YYEKEE (reference sequence). The CDR3 is 15 amino acids.

The CDR3 bases are TGTGCCAGCATTCCTAGGTGGCGAGGGGCTTTCTTT. Its translation: CASIPRWRGAFF. The rearrangement joins TRBV6-5 to TRBJ1-1, with no clear D. V dropped 7 bases and J dropped 11 bases, with 17 bases sitting between them. Looked up from germline, CDR1 is MNHEY and CDR2 is SVGAGI. The CDR3 has 12 amino acids.

The chain recombines TRBV14 with TRBJ1-2; D is perhaps TRBD1 (5 bases). The CDR3 totals 15 residues. Trimming left V 2 bases short and J 4 bases short, with 14 bases between. The germline CDR1 and CDR2 sequences are SGHDN and FVKESK. The CDR3 DNA reads as TGTGCCAGCAGCCAAAGGATTGGACATGGCTATGGCTACACCTTC. This encodes CASSQRIGHGYGYTF.

The V call is TRBV24-1, the J call TRBJ2-2; D may be TRBD1 (5 bases). V lost 2 bases to trimming and J lost 1 base, with 13 bases between them. Germline CDR1 is KGHDR and CDR2 is SFDVKD. CDR3 length: 17 amino acids. This CDR3 reads CATSDSLDTWNTGELFF. In DNA, the CDR3 is TGTGCCACCAGTGATTCCTTGGACACATGGAACACCGGGGAGCTGTTTTTT.

The chain joins TRBV4-2 to TRBJ1-2; D uncertain. CDR3 length: 14 amino acids. Germline values: CDR1 LGHNA, CDR2 YNFKEQ. Between the trimmed V and J ends, which lost 0 bases and 4 bases, there was a span of 9 bases. As DNA, the CDR3 is TGTGCCAGCAGCCAAGATCTACGGGTCTATGGCTACACCTTC. This encodes CASSQDLRVYGYTF.

The rearrangement joins TRBV4-3 to TRBJ1-1; the D gene is possibly TRBD1 (6 bases). V was clipped by 1 base and J by 6 bases, with 12 bases between them. From germline, CDR1 is LGHNA and CDR2 YSLEER. The CDR3 consists of 14 residues. CDR3 region: CASSQAGGAAEAFF. CDR3 sequence (DNA): TGCGCCAGCAGCCAAGCGGGGGGGGCGGCTGAAGCTTTCTTT.

The J gene is TRBJ2-7, the V gene TRBV7-2; the match to TRBD2 covers 10 bases. Losses at the gene ends were 5 bases for V and 1 base for J; bases not matched to a gene: 2. Germline V CDR1 and CDR2: SGHTA, FQGNSA. This CDR3 spans 14 amino acids. The CDR3 nucleotides read TGTGCCAGCAGCGCTAGCGGGGGTTCCTACGAGCAGTACTTC. Protein sequence: CASSASGGSYEQYF.

CDR3 sequence (DNA): TGTGCCAGCTCACCATCACAGGGGGTAGGGGAAGCTTTCTTT. Encoded protein: CASSPSQGVGEAFF. The chain combines TRBV18 with TRBJ1-1, with 8 positions matching TRBD1. The V and J ends lost 2 bases and 8 bases, in that order; junction bases with no gene match: 7. The CDR3 is 14 amino acids. Germline CDR1 reads KGHSH; CDR2 reads LQKENI.